Listed below are T cell receptor beta chains from one sample, sequenced in a study of cytomegalovirus exposure and HLA in healthy donors. Measured with immunoSEQ multiplex PCR; TCRdb has only the in-frame clones, and not every one. The table shows some 190,000 clones, with 77% occurring only once. The material sequenced was PBMCs. These receptors were obtained from a man aged 18-30 years in good health and CMV-seronegative. Both conserved end residues are part of each CDR3. A D gene is named only where the DNA matches it firmly. Some rows have no size entry. The others give once, few or many, or a class for an expanded clone.

>TRBJ2-7|TRBV11-2|TRBD2|.
TGTGCCAGCAGCTCTGGACTAGCGGGGCCCTCCCGGGGCAGGCACTTC
CASSSGLAGPSRGRHF
>TRBJ1-5|TRBV5-8|.|.
TGTGCCAGCAGCTTAGGCAGGGGAATCGATCAGCCCCAGCATTTT
CASSLGRGIDQPQHF
>TRBJ2-1|TRBV6-4|TRBD2|.
TGTGCCAGCAGTGACTCAGGGGAGGGGAGCTCCTACAATGAGCAGTTCTTC
CASSDSGEGSSYNEQFF
>TRBJ2-2|TRBV30|.|.
TGTGCCTGGAGTAGGGGCGGAGCGCCGAACACCGGGGAGCTGTTTTTT
CAWSRGGAPNTGELFF
>TRBJ1-6|TRBV27|.|.
TGTGCCAGCAGTTTCTGGCTGGATTCACCCCTCCACTTT
CASSFWLDSPLHF
>TRBJ2-3|TRBV6-6|TRBD2|.
TGTGCCAGCAGCGGGGTAGCGGGAACAGATACGCAGTATTTT
CASSGVAGTDTQYF
>TRBJ2-6|TRBV6-6|.|.
TGTGCCAGCAGGGACGACAGGCTGTCTGGGGCCAACGTCCTGACTTTC
CASRDDRLSGANVLTF
>TRBJ1-1|TRBV7-9|.|once
TGTGCCAGCAGCTCCCAGGTCGAGAACACTGAAGCTTTCTTT
CASSSQVENTEAFF
>TRBJ1-1|TRBV4-3|TRBD1|.
TGCGCCAGCAGCCTCGGACAGGGGATTAGGGACACTGAAGCTTTCTTT
CASSLGQGIRDTEAFF
>TRBJ2-7|TRBV7-3|TRBD1|.
TGTGCCAGCAGCTTAATGGGACAGGGCTCCTACGAGCAGTACTTC
CASSLMGQGSYEQYF
>TRBJ1-1|TRBV9|.|.
TGTGCCAGCAGCCTCTGGGACACCGTGAACACTGAAGCTTTCTTT
CASSLWDTVNTEAFF
>TRBJ2-5|TRBV5-1|.|.
TGCGCCAGCAGCTTGGCAGGTGGGCGTACAATGGAGACCCAGTACTTC
CASSLAGGRTMETQYF
>TRBJ2-1|TRBV30|TRBD2|.
TGTGCCTGGAGTCGGGGGGGGCTGTACAATGAGCAGTTCTTC
CAWSRGGLYNEQFF
>TRBJ1-3|TRBV7-9|.|.
TGTGCCAGCAGCTTACTTCCGGCTAGCTCTGGAAACACCATATATTTT
CASSLLPASSGNTIYF
>TRBJ2-1|TRBV4-3|TRBD2|.
TGCGCCAGCAGCCAAGGGCCCCTAGCGGCCTCCTACAATGAGCAGTTCTTC
CASSQGPLAASYNEQFF
>TRBJ2-1|TRBV7-2|.|few
TGTGCCAGCAGGCCAGAGGGTTCCTTTTACAATGAGCAGTTCTTC
CASRPEGSFYNEQFF
>TRBJ1-6|TRBV27|.|.
TGTGCCAGCAAGAACAGGATTAATTCACCCCTCCACTTT
CASKNRINSPLHF
>TRBJ2-7|TRBV14|TRBD2|.
TGTGCCAGCAGCCAACAAATAGCGGGAGAGCAGTACTTC
CASSQQIAGEQYF
>TRBJ2-7|TRBV7-8|TRBD1|.
TGTGCCAGCAGCAAAGGGGGACAGGGTTCCTACGAGCAGTACTTC
CASSKGGQGSYEQYF
>TRBJ1-6|TRBV5-1|TRBD1|.
TGCGCCAGCAGCTCTGGACAGGGTAATTCACCCCTCCACTTT
CASSSGQGNSPLHF
>TRBJ2-7|TRBV12-5|TRBD1|once
TGTGCTAGTGGTTTGTTACAGGGGAGCTCCTACGAGCAGTACTTC
CASGLLQGSSYEQYF
>TRBJ1-2|TRBV27|.|.
TGTGCCAGCAGTTTAAGGGGAATGAGTTCCGGCTACACCTTC
CASSLRGMSSGYTF
>TRBJ2-3|TRBV19|.|.
TGTGCCAGTAGTCCCTATAGCACAGATACGCAGTATTTT
CASSPYSTDTQYF
>TRBJ2-5|TRBV10-3|TRBD1|.
TGTGCCATCAGGGCAGGGGGAAAACAAGAGACCCAGTACTTC
CAIRAGGKQETQYF
>TRBJ2-7|TRBV6-6|.|.
TGTGCCAGCACCTCACAGGGACCCCGTGGGGTGGAGCAGTACTTC
CASTSQGPRGVEQYF
>TRBJ2-1|TRBV11-3|TRBD2|.
TGTGCCAGCAGCTCCGCTTCGGGGGGGCGTAACAATGAGCAGTTCTTC
CASSSASGGRNNEQFF
>TRBJ2-7|TRBV7-2|TRBD2|.
TGTGCCAGCACCTCTAGCGGCAGGGAGCAGTACTTC
CASTSSGREQYF
>TRBJ1-6|TRBV7-3|TRBD1|.
TGTGCCAGCAGCTTAACCGCAGGGGGTTCACCCCTCCACTTT
CASSLTAGGSPLHF
>TRBJ2-7|TRBV7-9|.|.
TGTGCCAGCAGCTTAGTGGCCCTTTCGGGAGAGCAGTACTTC
CASSLVALSGEQYF
>TRBJ1-1|TRBV30|.|few
TGTGCCTGGAGTGTGACATTGAACACTGAAGCTTTCTTT
CAWSVTLNTEAFF
>TRBJ2-7|TRBV18|TRBD1|.
TGTGCCAGCTCACCCCAGGGGGCGACCTACGAGCAGTACTTC
CASSPQGATYEQYF
>TRBJ1-4|TRBV5-6|.|.
TGTGCCAGCGGCTGGGGACTCATCGGAGAAAAACTGTTTTTT
CASGWGLIGEKLFF
>TRBJ2-1|TRBV6-1|.|few
TGTGCCAGCAGCCTGGAGGGTTACAATGAGCAGTTCTTC
CASSLEGYNEQFF
>TRBJ2-1|TRBV19|TRBD2|.
TGTGCCAGTAGTCCAAGCGGGGGGAAACTGAATGAGCAGTTCTTC
CASSPSGGKLNEQFF
>TRBJ2-6|TRBV5-6|.|.
TGTGCCAGCAGTCCGGTCGGCTCTGGGGCCAACGTCCTGACTTTC
CASSPVGSGANVLTF
>TRBJ2-2|TRBV12-5|.|.
TGTGCTAGTGGTTTGGTACTCCCAATCCCCGGGGAGCTGTTTTTT
CASGLVLPIPGELFF
>TRBJ1-6|TRBV15|.|.
TGTGCCACCAGCAGAGATGGACAGAATAATTCACCCCTCCACTTT
CATSRDGQNNSPLHF
>TRBJ2-5|TRBV7-3|.|once
TGTGCCAGCAGCCCCCGGGTGAGAGAGACCCAGTACTTC
CASSPRVRETQYF
>TRBJ2-7|TRBV11-3|TRBD1|.
TGTGCCAGCAGCCGTCGGGGACAGGGTGGAGACGAGCAGTACTTC
CASSRRGQGGDEQYF
>TRBJ2-7|TRBV6-6|TRBD1|few
TGTGCCAGCAGTGGAGGGACAGGGTCTTGGGAGCAGTACTTC
CASSGGTGSWEQYF
>TRBJ2-2|TRBV6-5|.|.
TGTGCCAGCAATAGGTGGAGGAGGGAGCTGTTTTTT
CASNRWRRELFF
>TRBJ2-7|TRBV27|.|.
TGTGCCAGCAGTTTACGGACACCTACCTACGAGCAGTACTTC
CASSLRTPTYEQYF
>TRBJ2-7|TRBV13|.|.
TGTGCCAGCACCTCCGGAGGGAGACATCCCTACGAGCAGTACTTC
CASTSGGRHPYEQYF
>TRBJ2-7|TRBV4-3|.|.
TGCGCCAGCAGCCAAGGGCTACACTACGAGCAGTACTTC
CASSQGLHYEQYF
>TRBJ2-7|TRBV10-3|TRBD2|.
TGTGCCATCGCGGTAGGGGCGGGGGTAATCTACGAGCAGTACTTC
CAIAVGAGVIYEQYF
>TRBJ1-2|TRBV19|TRBD1|.
TGTGCCAGTAGTATAGGGGGACAGGGGCTCTATGGCTACACCTTC
CASSIGGQGLYGYTF
>TRBJ2-7|TRBV2|TRBD1|.
TGTGCCAGCAGTGCCACAGGGGGCACCGACGAGCAGTACTTC
CASSATGGTDEQYF
>TRBJ2-7|TRBV7-9|.|.
TGTGCCAGCAGCCGGGGGGCTAGTGATATATCCGAGCAGTACTTC
CASSRGASDISEQYF
>TRBJ1-1|TRBV2|.|.
TGTGCCAGCAGATACATTACTGAAGCTTTCTTT
CASRYITEAFF
>TRBJ1-1|TRBV5-4|TRBD1|.
TGTGCCAGCAGCGGTGGGACAGGGGGCAGTCGGAACACTGAAGCTTTCTTT
CASSGGTGGSRNTEAFF
>TRBJ2-1|TRBV6-5|TRBD1|.
TGTGCCAGCAGTTACCGGGACAGGGGGCAGGGTGAGCAGTTCTTC
CASSYRDRGQGEQFF
>TRBJ2-7|TRBV5-4|TRBD2|.
TGTGCCAGCAGCCCCGGACTAGCGGGAGTCAGCGAGCAGTACTTC
CASSPGLAGVSEQYF
>TRBJ2-7|TRBV27|TRBD1|.
TGTGCCAGCAGTTTATCGATCGCGGGACAGGGGAGGAACGAGCAGTACTTC
CASSLSIAGQGRNEQYF
>TRBJ2-1|TRBV25-1|TRBD2|.
TGTGCCAGCAGACCGGGACTAGCGACCTACAATGAGCAGTTCTTC
CASRPGLATYNEQFF
>TRBJ1-5|TRBV18|.|.
TGTGCCAGCTCACCCTTCCGGGACAACGGCGGCGGTCAGCCCCAGCATTTT
CASSPFRDNGGGQPQHF
>TRBJ1-6|TRBV6-5|TRBD1|.
TGTGCCAGCATCATCGACGGGACAGGTCGTTCACCCCTCCACTTT
CASIIDGTGRSPLHF